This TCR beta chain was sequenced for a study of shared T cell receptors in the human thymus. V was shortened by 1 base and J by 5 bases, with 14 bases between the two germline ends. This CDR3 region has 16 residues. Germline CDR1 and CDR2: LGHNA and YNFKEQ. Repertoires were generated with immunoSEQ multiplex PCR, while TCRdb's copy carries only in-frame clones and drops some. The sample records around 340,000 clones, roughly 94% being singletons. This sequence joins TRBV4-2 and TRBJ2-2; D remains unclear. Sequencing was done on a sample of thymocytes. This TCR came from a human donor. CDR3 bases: TGTGCCAGCAGCCAAGGGGGTCTACCCTGGACCGGGGAGCTGTTTTTT. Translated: CASSQGGLPWTGELFF.